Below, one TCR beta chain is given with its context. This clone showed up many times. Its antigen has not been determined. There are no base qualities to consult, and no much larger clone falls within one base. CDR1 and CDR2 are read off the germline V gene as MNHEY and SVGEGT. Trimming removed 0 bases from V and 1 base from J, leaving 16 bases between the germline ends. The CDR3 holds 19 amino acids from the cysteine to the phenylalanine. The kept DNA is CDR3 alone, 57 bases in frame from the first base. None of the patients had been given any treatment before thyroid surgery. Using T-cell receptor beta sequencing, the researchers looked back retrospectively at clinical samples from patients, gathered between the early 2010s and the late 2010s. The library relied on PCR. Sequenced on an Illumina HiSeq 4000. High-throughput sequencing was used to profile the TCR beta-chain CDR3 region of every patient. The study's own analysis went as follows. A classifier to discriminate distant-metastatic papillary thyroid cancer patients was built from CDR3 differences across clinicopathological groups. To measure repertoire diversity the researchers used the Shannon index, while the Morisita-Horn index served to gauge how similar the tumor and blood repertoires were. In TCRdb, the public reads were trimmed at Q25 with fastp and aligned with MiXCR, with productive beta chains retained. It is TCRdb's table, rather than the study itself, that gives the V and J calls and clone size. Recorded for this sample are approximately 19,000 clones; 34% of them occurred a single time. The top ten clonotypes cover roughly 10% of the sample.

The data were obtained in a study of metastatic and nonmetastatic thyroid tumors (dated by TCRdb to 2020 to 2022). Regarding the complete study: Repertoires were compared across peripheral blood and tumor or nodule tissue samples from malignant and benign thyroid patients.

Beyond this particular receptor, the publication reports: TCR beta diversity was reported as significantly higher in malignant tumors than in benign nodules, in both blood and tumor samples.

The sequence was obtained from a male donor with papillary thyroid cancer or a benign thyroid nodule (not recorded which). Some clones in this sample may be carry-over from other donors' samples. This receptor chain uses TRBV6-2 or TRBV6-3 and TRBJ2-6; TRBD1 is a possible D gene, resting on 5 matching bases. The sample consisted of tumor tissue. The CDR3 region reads CASSYSTESTQSGANVLTF. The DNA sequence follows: TGTGCCAGCAGTTACTCGACAGAGTCCACTCAATCTGGGGCCAACGTCCTGACTTTC.